These 21 T cell receptor beta chains share one sample of origin, sequenced in a study of cytomegalovirus exposure and HLA in healthy donors. The PCR used 60 Vbeta and 13 Jbeta primers. The repertoire was sequenced with immunoSEQ multiplex PCR; TCRdb's copy has only in-frame clones and lacks some. Of roughly 230,000 clones in the sample, 85% were seen once. The sequencing input was PBMCs. The source is a girl aged 2 to 10 in good health and CMV-seronegative.

The J gene is TRBJ2-2, the V gene TRBV4-1; possibly TRBD2 for D (5 bases). The CDR3 totals 13 residues. Germline CDR1 is MGHRA and CDR2 is YSYEKL. Trimming took off 4 bases at V and 3 bases at J, with 6 bases between the two ends. This CDR3 reads CASSLGDTGELFF. CDR3 nucleotide sequence: TGCGCCAGCAGCCTCGGGGACACCGGGGAGCTGTTTTTT.

The rearrangement links TRBV4-1 to TRBJ2-5; TRBD2 matches at 7 bases. Trimming took 5 bases from V and 4 from J; bases not matched to a gene: 4. This CDR3 is 13 amino acids long. Germline-derived CDR1 and CDR2 are MGHRA and YSYEKL. The CDR3 DNA reads TGCGCCAGCAGCGTAATAGCGGGAGAGACCCAGTACTTC. It is translated as CASSVIAGETQYF.

V usage is TRBV2 and J usage is TRBJ1-4; 7 nucleotides match TRBD1. In germline, CDR1 is SNHLY, CDR2 FYNNEI. This CDR3 region has 15 residues. V lost 8 bases and J lost 7; bases outside the gene matches: 13. The DNA for the CDR3 is TGTGCCAGCTCCCCGACAGGGCCTAGGGGTGAAAAACTGTTTTTT. Protein: CASSPTGPRGEKLFF.

This clone appeared a single time. CDR3 nucleotide sequence: TGTGCCAGCAGTCGGACTAGCGGGAGGGCCTACGAGCAGTACTTC. This gives the protein CASSRTSGRAYEQYF. The chain uses TRBV6-4 and TRBJ2-7; 15 bases map to TRBD2. Germline CDR1 MRHNA, CDR2 SNTAGT. The CDR3 length is 15 residues. The V gene end was trimmed by 5 bases and the J gene end by 2 bases; junction bases not matched to a gene: 1.

This rearrangement joins TRBV6-5 to TRBJ1-2, with 8 bases aligning to TRBD1. V gave up 4 bases and J gave up 2 bases; unmatched junction bases: 0. The CDR3 is 13 residues long. The germline CDR1 and CDR2 sequences are MNHEY and SVGAGI. CDR3 DNA: TGTGCCAGCAGTTGGGACAGGAACTATGGCTACACCTTC. Encoded protein: CASSWDRNYGYTF.

This clone showed up just a few times. J is TRBJ1-5 and V is TRBV27, with TRBD1 matching over 10 bases. V dropped 5 bases and J dropped 2; count of bases not matched to a gene: 6. Per germline, CDR1 MNHEY and CDR2 SMNVEV (reference sequence). CDR3 size: 16 residues. This CDR3 is CASSPKDRGGNQPQHF. CDR3 DNA: TGTGCCAGCAGTCCCAAGGACAGGGGGGGCAATCAGCCCCAGCATTTT.

The chain recombines TRBV27 with TRBJ1-2; 9 nucleotides align to TRBD1. CDR1 MNHEY and CDR2 SMNVEV come from the germline V gene (reference sequence). The V and J ends lost 6 bases and 2 bases, in that order; junction bases with no gene match: 7. The CDR3 has 15 residues. In DNA, the CDR3 is TGTGCCAGCAGCGGGAAGGGACAGGGAAACTATGGCTACACCTTC. This sequence encodes CASSGKGQGNYGYTF.

V is TRBV2 and J is TRBJ2-2; D perhaps matches TRBD1 (6 bases). Germline CDR1 and CDR2: SNHLY and FYNNEI. Trimming cost V 8 bases and J 2 bases, with 12 bases left between them. The CDR3 is 14 amino acids. The CDR3 loop is CASDGTPNTGELFF. Here the CDR3 DNA reads TGTGCCAGCGACGGGACACCCAACACCGGGGAGCTGTTTTTT.

The V call is TRBV13, the J call TRBJ2-7; TRBD2 aligns across 11 bases. This CDR3 contains 14 residues. V lost 6 bases to trimming and J lost 9 bases; unmatched junction nucleotides: 10. CDR1 is PRHDT and CDR2 is FYEKMQ in the germline V gene (reference sequence). The CDR3 spells CASSLRLAGHRQYF. CDR3 coding DNA: TGTGCCAGCAGTCTACGACTAGCGGGGCATCGGCAGTACTTC. The whole variable domain, filled in from reference TRBV13 and TRBJ2-7, reads AAGVIQSPRHLIKEKRETATLKCYPIPRHDTVYWYQQGPGQDPQFLISFYEKMQSDKGSIPDRFSAQQFSDYHSELNMSSLELGDSALYFCASSLRLAGHRQYFGPGTRLTVT.

Comments on this clone: One junction end does not reproduce the germline sequence, and a read error may be involved. The chain recombines TRBV7-9 with TRBJ2-1; 10 bases are shared with TRBD2. This CDR3 is 17 amino acids long. Germline assignment: CDR1 SEHNR and CDR2 FQNEAQ (reference sequence). CDR3 sequence: CSSSLVLAGGTYNEQFF. CDR3 nucleotides: TGTTCCAGCAGCTTAGTATTAGCGGGGGGAACCTACAATGAGCAGTTCTTC.

V usage is TRBV5-1 and J usage is TRBJ1-1, with 9 nucleotides matching TRBD1. This CDR3 comprises 15 residues. Germline CDR1 is SGHRS and CDR2 is YFSETQ. Trimming removed 2 bases from V and 0 bases from J; junction bases left unmatched: 2. In nucleotides, the CDR3 is TGCGCCAGCAGCTTTGGGGACAGGGTGAACACTGAAGCTTTCTTT. Its protein is CASSFGDRVNTEAFF.

The chain recombines TRBV6-6 with TRBJ1-1, with D tentatively TRBD1 (5 bases). The ends were cut back, 7 bases at V and 8 bases at J, with 20 bases in the middle. The CDR3 spans 14 residues. Germline V lookup: CDR1 MNHNY, CDR2 SVGAGI (reference sequence). DNA of the CDR3: TGTGCCAGCAAGCATTGGCAGGGAGGAGGAGAAGCTTTCTTT. Residues: CASKHWQGGGEAFF.

V gene TRBV19 combines with J gene TRBJ1-5; D not certain. Trimming took off 1 base at V and 3 bases at J, with 10 bases between the two ends. Germline V CDR1 and CDR2: LNHDA, SQIVND (reference sequence). CDR3 length: 15 residues. CDR3 residues: CASSIVDGNNQPQHF. The DNA for the CDR3 is TGTGCCAGTAGTATAGTCGACGGGAACAATCAGCCCCAGCATTTT.

The chain couples TRBV2 to TRBJ2-5, with 7 bases fitting TRBD1. Germline V CDR1 and CDR2: SNHLY, FYNNEI. The CDR3 sequence is 14 residues long. J was trimmed by 2 bases and V by 7 bases; bases with no gene match: 7. CDR3: CASTEQGWQETQYF. The CDR3 DNA sequence: TGTGCCAGCACCGAACAGGGGTGGCAAGAGACCCAGTACTTC. The full variable domain, with the rest looked up from reference TRBV2 and TRBJ2-5, is EPEVTQTPSHQVTQMGQEVILRCVPISNHLYFYWYRQILGQKVEFLVSFYNNEISEKSEIFDDQFSVERPDGSNFTLKIRSTKLEDSAMYFCASTEQGWQETQYFGPGTRLLVL.

The gene calls are TRBV18 and TRBJ2-5; TRBD2 aligns across 13 bases. V trimming: 2 bases; J trimming: 5 bases; junction bases outside the gene matches: 5. Germline assignment: CDR1 KGHSH and CDR2 LQKENI. CDR3 length: 16 amino acids. The CDR3 coding sequence is TGTGCCAGCTCACCAAGACTAGCGGGAGGTGGGGAGACCCAGTACTTC. Protein: CASSPRLAGGGETQYF. Drawing the rest from reference TRBV18 and TRBJ2-5, the complete variable domain is NAGVMQNPRHLVRRRGQEARLRCSPMKGHSHVYWYRQLPEEGLKFMVYLQKENIIDESGMPKERFSAEFPKEGPSILRIQQVVRGDSAAYFCASSPRLAGGGETQYFGPGTRLLVL.

The V and J genes are TRBV6-1 and TRBJ2-6, with a tentative D call TRBD1 (5 bases). V lost 6 bases and J lost 2, with 8 bases in between. The germline V gene encodes CDR1 MNHNS and CDR2 SASEGT. This CDR3 has 14 amino acids. This CDR3 is CASRAGTGANVLTF. The CDR3 bases are TGTGCCAGCAGGGCAGGGACTGGGGCCAACGTCCTGACTTTC.

The chain is built from TRBV5-6 and TRBJ1-2, with 12 bases identical to TRBD1. J gave up 7 bases and V 4 bases, and 5 bases lay outside the gene matches. The CDR3 sequence is 14 residues long. Germline CDR1 reads SGHDT; CDR2 reads YYEEEE. The CDR3 bases are TGTGCCAGCAGCGGGGGACAGGGGGCGGCTGGCTACACCTTC. Amino acids: CASSGGQGAAGYTF.

The V and J genes are TRBV19 and TRBJ1-4; 9 nucleotides line up with TRBD1. The germline V gene encodes CDR1 LNHDA and CDR2 SQIVND (reference sequence). V was pared by 9 bases and J by 7 bases, with 6 bases of the junction left unmatched. This CDR3 spans 13 amino acids. The CDR3 is CASSGTGSEKLFF. As DNA, the CDR3 is TGTGCCAGCTCCGGGACAGGGTCTGAAAAACTGTTTTTT.

The chain recombines TRBV30 with TRBJ2-7, with 9 nucleotides matching TRBD2. Trimming cost V 8 bases and J 7 bases; bases outside gene matches: 9. The CDR3 totals 12 residues. Per the germline V gene, CDR1 is GTSNPN and CDR2 is SVGIG (reference sequence). The CDR3 region has the DNA TGTGCCGCGGGGGGGGGCGGGAGGGAGCAGTACTTC. The encoded protein is CAAGGGGREQYF.

The rearrangement joins TRBV19 to TRBJ1-2; 10 bases align to TRBD1. Germline lookup yields CDR1 LNHDA and CDR2 SQIVND (reference sequence). The CDR3 has 15 residues. V lost 6 bases to trimming and J lost 4 bases; unmatched junction nucleotides: 8. The chain's CDR3 is CASSPTGGPLYGYTF. For the CDR3, the DNA is TGTGCCAGTAGCCCGACAGGGGGCCCCCTCTATGGCTACACCTTC.

The chain recombines TRBV19 with TRBJ2-7; the match to TRBD1 covers 7 bases. Germline values: CDR1 LNHDA, CDR2 SQIVND (reference sequence). Trimming removed 7 bases from V and 1 base from J; junction bases left unmatched: 4. This CDR3 has 13 residues. CDR3 nucleotides: TGTGCCAGTAAGCGGACAGGTTCCTACGAGCAGTACTTC. Translated: CASKRTGSYEQYF.